Each of the 14 T cell receptor beta chains below was sequenced from the same sample in a study of T cell repertoires in cytomegalovirus infection. TCRdb called the reads again in MiXCR, with one record for every CDR3 protein. Of roughly 280,000 distinct CDR3 sequences listed, around 13% are singletons. Material for sequencing was PBMCs. These receptors were collected from a human donor in good health (CMV status not recorded). Some clones in this sample may be carry-over from other donors' samples.

The table lists this clonotype with many counts. The chain employs TRBV7-8 and TRBJ2-7; D ambiguous. Per germline, CDR1 SGHVS and CDR2 FQNEAQ. V lost 0 bases to trimming and J lost 3 bases, with 6 bases between them. This CDR3 contains 13 residues. For the CDR3, the DNA is TGTGCCAGCAGCTTAGCGTTGGGCTACGAGCAGTACTTC. This codes for CASSLALGYEQYF.

This clonotype was seen a few times. The rearrangement links TRBV25-1 to TRBJ2-1, with 8 bases that match TRBD1. This CDR3 has 14 residues. With 3 bases clipped from V and 6 bases from J, the junction kept 4 bases outside the gene matches. The germline V gene has CDR1 MGHDK and CDR2 SYGVNS. The CDR3 loop is CASSDQGARNEQFF. CDR3 in DNA: TGTGCCAGCAGTGACCAGGGGGCGCGCAATGAGCAGTTCTTC.

This sequence joins TRBV14 and TRBJ2-2, with D unclear. The CDR3 totals 16 residues. Trimming took 5 bases from V and 5 from J, leaving 18 bases between them. Germline V CDR1 and CDR2: SGHDN, FVKESK. CDR3 loop: CASSLRLGKGTGELFF. The CDR3 nucleotides are TGTGCCAGCAGCTTACGTCTGGGAAAAGGAACCGGGGAGCTGTTTTTT. Complete variable domain (other parts from reference TRBV14 and TRBJ2-2): EAGVTQFPSHSVIEKGQTVTLRCDPISGHDNLYWYRRVMGKEIKFLLHFVKESKQDESGMPNNRFLAERTGGTYSTLKVQPAELEDSGVYFCASSLRLGKGTGELFFGEGSRLTVL.

The sample holds many counts of this clonotype. The chain links TRBV6-5 to TRBJ1-1; D is possibly TRBD1 (6 bases). CDR1 MNHEY and CDR2 SVGAGI come from the germline V gene. V lost 2 bases and J 10 bases, leaving 17 bases between the germline ends. The CDR3 covers 14 residues. CDR3 DNA sequence: TGTGCCAGCAGTTACGGGCCAGGGGAAGGTGGAGCTTTCTTT. Its protein is CASSYGPGEGGAFF.

This clonotype was picked up many times. The chain couples TRBV4-3 to TRBJ2-3; 7 nucleotides align to TRBD2. This CDR3 region has 16 residues. V gave up 3 bases and J gave up 1 base; unmatched junction bases: 7. The germline V gene encodes CDR1 LGHNA and CDR2 YSLEER. The CDR3 DNA reads as TGCGCCAGCAGCCATCGGGCGGGAGAGGGCACAGATACGCAGTATTTT. As protein: CASSHRAGEGTDTQYF.

This clonotype was seen ten or more times. The chain carries TRBV7-2 and TRBJ1-2, with TRBD1 matching over 7 bases. The V gene's germline CDR1 is SGHTA and CDR2 FQGNSA. The CDR3 sequence is 15 residues long. The ends lost 8 bases at V and 5 bases at J; junction bases unmatched: 14. CDR3 amino acids: CASGPGQEWGYGYTF. DNA of the CDR3: TGTGCCAGCGGCCCTGGACAGGAATGGGGGTATGGCTACACCTTC.

This clonotype was picked up many times. V gene TRBV20-1 combines with J gene TRBJ1-6; TRBD1 matches 7 bases. Germline loops: CDR1 DFQATT, CDR2 SNEGSKA (reference sequence). The length of the CDR3 is 15 residues. Trimming removed 0 bases from V and 7 bases from J; junction bases left unmatched: 6. CDR3 DNA sequence: TGCAGTGCTAGAGATCACTCAGGGGGGAATTCACCCCTCCACTTT. Its translation: CSARDHSGGNSPLHF.

This clonotype occurred many times. CDR3 residues: CASSFLKTLENTGELFF. The DNA of the CDR3 is TGTGCCAGCAGCTTTCTTAAGACCCTCGAGAACACCGGGGAGCTGTTTTTT. The chain combines TRBV7-2 with TRBJ2-2; D not resolved. V gave up 3 bases and J gave up 1 base, with 15 bases separating them. Germline V lookup: CDR1 SGHTA, CDR2 FQGNSA. The CDR3 is 17 residues long.

This clonotype has ten or more counts. This sequence joins TRBV6-8 and TRBJ1-1; 11 nucleotides align to TRBD1. CDR1 is MNHGY and CDR2 is SAAAGT in the germline V gene. V lost 2 bases to trimming and J lost 4 bases; unmatched junction nucleotides: 3. The CDR3 spans 15 residues. As DNA, the CDR3 is TGTGCCAGCAGTTACGCCGGGACAGGGGGCACTGAAGCTTTCTTT. Protein: CASSYAGTGGTEAFF.

This clonotype showed up many times. This sequence joins TRBV28 and TRBJ1-5; D is unresolved. Trimming cost V 5 bases and J 10 bases, with 21 bases left between them. From germline, CDR1 is MDHEN and CDR2 SYDVKM. The CDR3 contains 15 residues. CDR3 sequence reads: CASSSYREGIGPQHF. DNA for the CDR3: TGTGCCAGCAGTAGCTATCGGGAGGGTATCGGACCCCAGCATTTT. Combining the CDR3 with reference TRBV28 and TRBJ1-5 gives the whole variable domain DVKVTQSSRYLVKRTGEKVFLECVQDMDHENMFWYRQDPGLGLRLIYFSYDVKMKEKGDIPEGYSVSREKKERFSLILESASTNQTSMYLCASSSYREGIGPQHFGDGTRLSIL.

The CDR3 DNA follows: TGTGCCATCAGTGACAGACGCGGCGGGGGGGCCTACGAGCAGTACTTC. Its translation is CAISDRRGGGAYEQYF. This chain uses TRBV10-3 with TRBJ2-7, with 9 bases fitting TRBD2. Germline V CDR1 and CDR2: ENHRY, SYGVKD. J lost 2 bases, V lost 3 bases, and 8 bases had no gene match. The length of the CDR3 is 16 residues.

The chain employs TRBV12-5 and TRBJ1-1; D possibly corresponds to TRBD1 (6 bases). V gave up 2 bases and J gave up 3 bases, with 13 bases separating them. Looked up from germline, CDR1 is LGHNT and CDR2 is FRNRAP. The CDR3 loop spans 15 amino acids. The chain's CDR3 is CASGLLRGMDTEAFF. As DNA, the CDR3 is TGTGCTAGTGGTTTGCTCAGGGGAATGGACACTGAAGCTTTCTTT.

A remark on this clonotype: An end of the junction differs from the germline gene, which may be a read error. V and J are TRBV4-2 and TRBJ2-3; 8 bases map to TRBD2. Germline CDR1 and CDR2: LGHNA and YNFKEQ. The CDR3 is made up of 14 amino acids. Written as DNA, the CDR3 is TGTGCCTGCAGCCTACGACCGGGGGGGAATACGCAGTATTTT. Translated, it gives CACSLRPGGNTQYF.

The chain carries TRBV27 and TRBJ2-1; D unclear. Per the germline V gene, CDR1 is MNHEY and CDR2 is SMNVEV (reference sequence). V lost 3 bases and J 8 bases, leaving 17 bases between the germline ends. The CDR3 sequence is 15 residues long. DNA of the CDR3: TGTGCCAGCAGTTTTAGGGCGTGGATGACTGATGAGCAGTTCTTC. Protein: CASSFRAWMTDEQFF.